This T cell receptor (beta chain) was sequenced for a study of shared clonotypes between healthy human individuals. Study background: A donor's plate count was three for CD4 naive and three for CD4 memory; CD8 naive had two and CD8 memory one.

The investigators split CD4+ cells into a CD45RA+ naive subset and a CD45RA-negative memory subset. This CDR3 has 16 amino acids. Looked up from germline, CDR1 is LGHNA and CDR2 is YNFKEQ. Trimming removed 0 bases from V and 0 bases from J, with 6 bases in between. In the original analysis: Junction-only immunoSEQ sequences carried no quality scores, so filtering differed. Measured with immunoSEQ multiplex PCR; TCRdb has only the in-frame clones, and not every one. That table furnishes V, J and clone size, whereas the DNA furnished D and trimming. The sample lists roughly 1,100,000 clones; 65% to 75% were seen once. As for this clone: Its antigen is still unknown.

The study, taken as a whole, reports: Sequencing depth was expected to influence donor clonotype sharing.

The sequenced material came from memory CD4+ T cells sorted from blood. Noted subset: CD45RA-negative fraction. V gene TRBV4-2 combines with J gene TRBJ2-6; D gene unclear. This clonotype was obtained from a man aged 18 to 29 in good health. The CDR3 bases are TGTGCCAGCAGCCAAGACCCTAACTCTGGGGCCAACGTCCTGACTTTC. It encodes CASSQDPNSGANVLTF.